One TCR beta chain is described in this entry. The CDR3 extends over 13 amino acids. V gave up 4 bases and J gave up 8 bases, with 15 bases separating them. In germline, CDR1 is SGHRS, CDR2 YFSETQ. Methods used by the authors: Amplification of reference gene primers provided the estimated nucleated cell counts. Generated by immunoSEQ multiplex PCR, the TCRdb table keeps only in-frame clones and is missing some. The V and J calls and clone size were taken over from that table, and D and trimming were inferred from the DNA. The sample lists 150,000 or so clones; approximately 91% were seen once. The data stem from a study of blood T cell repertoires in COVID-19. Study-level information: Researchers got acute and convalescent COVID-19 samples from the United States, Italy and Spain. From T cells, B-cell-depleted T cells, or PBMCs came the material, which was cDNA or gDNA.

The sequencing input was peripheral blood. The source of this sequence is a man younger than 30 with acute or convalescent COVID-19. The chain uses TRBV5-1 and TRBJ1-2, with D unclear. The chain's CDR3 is CASSLTLSSGYTF. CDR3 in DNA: TGCGCCAGCAGCCTCACACTCTCTAGCGGCTACACCTTC. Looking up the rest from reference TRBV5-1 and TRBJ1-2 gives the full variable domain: KAGVTQTPRYLIKTRGQQVTLSCSPISGHRSVSWYQQTPGQGLQFLFEYFSETQRNKGNFPGRFSGRQFSNSRSEMNVSTLELGDSALYLCASSLTLSSGYTFGSGTRLTVV.